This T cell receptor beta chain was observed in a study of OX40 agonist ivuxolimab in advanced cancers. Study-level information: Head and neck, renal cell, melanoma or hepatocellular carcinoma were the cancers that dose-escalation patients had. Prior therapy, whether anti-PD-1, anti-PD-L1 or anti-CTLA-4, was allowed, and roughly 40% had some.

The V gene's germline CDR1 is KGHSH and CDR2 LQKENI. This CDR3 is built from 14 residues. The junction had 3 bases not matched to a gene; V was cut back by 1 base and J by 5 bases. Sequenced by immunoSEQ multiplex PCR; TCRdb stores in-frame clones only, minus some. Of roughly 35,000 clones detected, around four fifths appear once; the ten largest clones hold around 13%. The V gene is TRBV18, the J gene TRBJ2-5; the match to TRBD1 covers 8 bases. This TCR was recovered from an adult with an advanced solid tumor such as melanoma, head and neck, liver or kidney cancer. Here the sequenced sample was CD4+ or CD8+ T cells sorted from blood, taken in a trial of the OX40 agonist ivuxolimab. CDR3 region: CASSPLRQGETQYF. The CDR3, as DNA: TGTGCCAGCTCACCACTCCGACAGGGGGAGACCCAGTACTTC.